This T cell receptor (beta chain) was retrieved from a study of CD8 T cells in ankylosing spondylitis. Overall study results and limits: Ankylosing spondylitis blood seemed to carry a telltale TCR beta motif made of fewer than 10 highly homologous variants.

TCRdb itself ran the 5' RACE reads through MiXCR, one entry per CDR3 protein. The repertoire consists of 670,000 or so distinct CDR3 sequences, with 15% to 20% occurring once and the leading ten covering around 20%. Trimming removed 4 bases from V and 4 bases from J; junction bases left unmatched: 11. This CDR3 is 17 amino acids long. Germline V lookup: CDR1 ENHRY, CDR2 SYGVKD. This clonotype came up a few times. Its matching antigen is unknown. The clonotype comes from a male donor with ankylosing spondylitis. The sequenced material came from blood, either unsorted or a sorted T cell fraction (not recorded which). The chain links TRBV10-3 to TRBJ2-1; 9 bases align to TRBD2. The CDR3 bases are TGTGCCATCAGTGGGGGGAATAGCGGGGGTGAATACAATGAGCAGTTCTTC. This translates into CAISGGNSGGEYNEQFF.